These 32 T cell receptor beta chains were all obtained from the same sample, sequenced in a study of shared clonotypes between healthy human individuals. Only in-frame clones appear in the TCRdb table, and some are missing; sequencing was by immunoSEQ multiplex PCR. The top ten hold 0.85% to 1.2% of the sample, which has some 2.1 million clones, about 95% seen once. Naive CD8 cells comprised CD45RO-negative, CCR7-positively selected cells, excluding terminally differentiated effector memory CD45RA+ cells. The sequenced material came from naive CD8+ T cells sorted from blood. These receptor sequences come from a man in his late teens or twenties in good health.

The genes are TRBV6-1 and TRBJ2-3; 12 positions match TRBD1. The CDR3 contains 16 residues. Germline-derived CDR1 and CDR2 are MNHNS and SASEGT. With V trimmed by 3 bases and J by 5 bases, 6 bases remained unmatched. The CDR3 region has the DNA TGTGCCAGCAGTGAGGGACAGGGGGCCGTCAGAGATACGCAGTATTTT. It is translated as CASSEGQGAVRDTQYF.

The rearrangement uses TRBV11-2 and TRBJ2-4, with TRBD1 as a possible D gene (6 bases). Trimming took 4 bases from V and 0 from J, leaving 19 bases between them. There are 18 residues in the CDR3. The germline CDR1 and CDR2 sequences are SGHAT and FQNNGV. The CDR3 reads CASSSTVKGDIAKNIQYF. CDR3 DNA: TGTGCCAGCAGCTCCACAGTCAAGGGGGATATAGCCAAAAACATTCAGTACTTC.

The rearrangement links TRBV27 to TRBJ2-2; D ambiguous. The CDR3 consists of 15 residues. The ends were cut back, 4 bases at V and 1 base at J, with 10 bases in the middle. Germline V gives CDR1 MNHEY, CDR2 SMNVEV (reference sequence). CDR3 residues: CASSSEHLNTGELFF. The CDR3 DNA reads as TGTGCCAGCAGTTCGGAACACCTGAACACCGGGGAGCTGTTTTTT.

This chain joins TRBV27 and TRBJ2-7; 11 bases agree with TRBD2. After removal of 5 bases from V and 4 bases from J, the junction contained 7 bases not matched to a gene. CDR3 size: 15 residues. In germline, CDR1 is MNHEY, CDR2 SMNVEV (reference sequence). CDR3 in amino acids: CASSHKLAGEYEQYF. Here the CDR3 DNA reads TGTGCCAGCAGTCACAAACTAGCGGGGGAATACGAGCAGTACTTC.

The CDR3 loop reads CASRAASSSYNEQFF. The CDR3 bases are TGCGCCAGCCGGGCGGCCTCTAGCTCCTACAATGAGCAGTTCTTC. The chain couples TRBV10-2 to TRBJ2-1; no definite D call. The germline V and J ends were trimmed by 8 bases and 0 bases, with 14 bases remaining between them. The CDR3 has 15 residues. In germline, CDR1 is WSHSY, CDR2 SAAADI.

V is TRBV6-5 and J is TRBJ2-5; 13 bases map to TRBD2. The CDR3 runs to 15 residues. The V and J ends lost 3 bases and 4 bases, in that order; junction bases with no gene match: 2. CDR1 and CDR2 from the germline V gene are MNHEY and SVGAGI. CDR3 amino acids: CASSYTSGRGETQYF. The CDR3 DNA follows: TGTGCCAGCAGTTATACTAGCGGGAGGGGAGAGACCCAGTACTTC.

The chain is built from TRBV27 and TRBJ2-4; 11 positions agree with TRBD2. After removal of 6 bases from V and 7 bases from J, the junction contained 5 bases not matched to a gene. CDR1 and CDR2 (germline): MNHEY, SMNVEV (reference sequence). The CDR3 loop spans 14 amino acids. As DNA, the CDR3 is TGTGCCAGCAGCAGCGGGACTAGCGGCAACATTCAGTACTTC. Translating it yields CASSSGTSGNIQYF.

V and J are TRBV4-1 and TRBJ2-2; 13 bases are a match to TRBD2. V lost 5 bases, J lost 3 bases, and 6 bases stayed unmatched. Looked up from germline, CDR1 is MGHRA and CDR2 is YSYEKL. This CDR3 contains 17 residues. CDR3 residues: CASSVVLAGGHTGELFF. CDR3 DNA: TGCGCCAGCAGCGTAGTACTAGCGGGAGGGCACACCGGGGAGCTGTTTTTT.

The V call is TRBV30, the J call TRBJ1-4; TRBD1 might be the D (5 bases). This CDR3 has 13 amino acids. Germline CDR1 reads GTSNPN; CDR2 reads SVGIG (reference sequence). Trimming shortened V by 2 bases and J by 8 bases, and 12 bases separated the two germline ends. The CDR3 protein is CAWSIAEGEKLFF. The DNA of the CDR3 is TGTGCCTGGAGTATCGCGGAGGGGGAAAAACTGTTTTTT.

This sequence joins TRBV2 and TRBJ2-2; the D gene could be TRBD1 or TRBD2 (5 bases each). V lost 9 bases and J lost 0, with 5 bases in between. The CDR3 loop spans 12 amino acids. Germline V CDR1 and CDR2: SNHLY, FYNNEI. CDR3 coding DNA: TGTGCCAGGGGGGCGAACACCGGGGAGCTGTTTTTT. As protein: CARGANTGELFF.

The chain has TRBV28 and TRBJ2-3, with D tentatively TRBD2 (5 bases). The V gene's germline CDR1 is MDHEN and CDR2 SYDVKM. The V end lost 6 bases, the J end lost 2 bases, and 12 bases lay between the germline ends. The CDR3 totals 14 residues. CDR3 sequence reads: CASSLLGVTDTQYF. CDR3 nucleotides: TGTGCCAGCAGCCTCCTCGGGGTCACAGATACGCAGTATTTT.

V gene TRBV7-2 combines with J gene TRBJ2-5, with a weak D call TRBD1 (5 bases). V was cut by 1 base and J by 6 bases, with 12 bases left in between. This CDR3 contains 14 residues. CDR1 and CDR2 (germline): SGHTA, FQGNSA. CDR3 nucleotides: TGTGCCAGCAGCTTAGGCCCCTGGGGCCAGACCCAGTACTTC. This encodes CASSLGPWGQTQYF.

V gene TRBV30 combines with J gene TRBJ1-1; D may be TRBD1 (6 bases). The CDR3 totals 17 residues. Trimming removed 2 bases at V and 1 base at J, with 20 bases between. Looked up from germline, CDR1 is GTSNPN and CDR2 is SVGIG (reference sequence). CDR3 nucleotides: TGTGCCTGGAGTCATAACAAAAATTACAGGGCGAACACTGAAGCTTTCTTT. Encoded protein: CAWSHNKNYRANTEAFF. Variable domain in full (rest from reference TRBV30 and TRBJ1-1): SQTIHQWPATLVQPVGSPLSLECTVEGTSNPNLYWYRQAAGRGLQLLFYSVGIGQISSEVPQNLSASRPQDRQFILSSKKLLLSDSGFYLCAWSHNKNYRANTEAFFGQGTRLTVV.

The J gene is TRBJ2-7, the V gene TRBV5-6; D not resolved. The length of the CDR3 is 14 residues. V was trimmed by 2 bases and J by 1 base, leaving 10 bases between them. In germline, CDR1 is SGHDT, CDR2 YYEEEE. The CDR3 loop is CASSLVSSSYEQYF. CDR3 in DNA: TGTGCCAGCAGCTTAGTTTCCTCTTCCTACGAGCAGTACTTC.

The chain is built from TRBV10-3 and TRBJ2-7; 7 nucleotides match TRBD1. Germline V gene sequence: CDR1 ENHRY, CDR2 SYGVKD. V was clipped by 4 bases and J by 2 bases; unmatched bases: 5. This CDR3 is 14 amino acids long. The chain's CDR3 is CAISAKDRAYEQYF. CDR3 sequence (DNA): TGTGCCATCAGTGCGAAAGACAGGGCCTACGAGCAGTACTTC.

With respect to this clone: This sample includes further DNA sequences coding for the same CDR3. The rearrangement links TRBV27 to TRBJ1-1, with D possibly TRBD1 on 5 matching bases. The CDR3 spans 14 residues. V lost 3 bases, J lost 0 bases, and 8 bases lay in between. Per germline, CDR1 MNHEY and CDR2 SMNVEV (reference sequence). The CDR3 sequence: CASSLAGLNTEAFF. CDR3 nucleotide sequence: TGTGCCAGCAGTTTGGCAGGGCTGAACACTGAAGCTTTCTTT.

This clone was recorded a few times. The rearrangement uses TRBV19 and TRBJ2-6; TRBD1 matches at 9 bases. This CDR3 comprises 16 residues. V lost 3 bases and J lost 2; bases outside the gene matches: 2. Germline CDR1 is LNHDA and CDR2 is SQIVND (reference sequence). The CDR3 reads CASSIDRGAGANVLTF. The CDR3 DNA follows: TGTGCCAGTAGTATTGACAGGGGGGCTGGGGCCAACGTCCTGACTTTC.

V gene TRBV4-3 combines with J gene TRBJ2-7, with a possible D match to TRBD1 (6 bases). The germline gives CDR1 LGHNA, CDR2 YSLEER. Trimming cost V 1 base and J 5 bases, with 15 bases left between them. The CDR3 extends over 15 amino acids. CDR3 region: CASSQAQGVKDEQYF. DNA for the CDR3: TGCGCCAGCAGCCAAGCACAGGGTGTCAAGGACGAGCAGTACTTC.

This chain links TRBV27 with TRBJ1-1; 7 nucleotides align to TRBD1. The J segment lost 2 bases and the V segment lost 5 bases, leaving 5 bases of the junction unmatched. The CDR3 consists of 14 residues. Germline loops: CDR1 MNHEY, CDR2 SMNVEV (reference sequence). The DNA of the CDR3 is TGTGCCAGCAGTCAACAGGGGAGTAACACTGAAGCTTTCTTT. It encodes CASSQQGSNTEAFF.

This clone was counted only a few times. The same CDR3 is also encoded by other DNA sequences in this sample. The genes are TRBV10-3 and TRBJ2-7, with D tentatively TRBD1 or TRBD2 (5 bases each). Trimming stripped 0 bases from V and 3 bases from J, with 12 bases between. This CDR3 region has 15 residues. CDR1 ENHRY and CDR2 SYGVKD come from the germline V gene. CDR3 sequence (DNA): TGTGCCATCAGTGAGTCGGGGACCGGCTACTACGAGCAGTACTTC. It is translated as CAISESGTGYYEQYF.

For the CDR3, the DNA is TGTGCCAGCAGTTTATTGTCCGTAGCAGATACGCAGTATTTT. Translation gives CASSLLSVADTQYF. The J gene is TRBJ2-3, the V gene TRBV27, with D uncertain. Per the germline V gene, CDR1 is MNHEY and CDR2 is SMNVEV (reference sequence). Trimming pared 1 base from V and 4 bases from J, leaving 9 bases between. This CDR3 has 14 residues.

The genes are TRBV13 and TRBJ2-7, with TRBD2 matching 11 bases. CDR3 length equals 16 residues. V trimming: 5 bases; J trimming: 4 bases; junction bases outside the gene matches: 10. Germline values: CDR1 PRHDT, CDR2 FYEKMQ (reference sequence). The CDR3 region has the DNA TGTGCCAGCAGCCTAGCCATGGGACTAGCGGTTTACGAGCAGTACTTC. Translated: CASSLAMGLAVYEQYF.

This chain uses TRBV27 with TRBJ2-1, with 7 bases that match TRBD2. V shed 5 bases and J 4 bases; nucleotides not matched to a gene: 11. The CDR3 extends over 16 amino acids. CDR1 MNHEY and CDR2 SMNVEV come from the germline V gene (reference sequence). The CDR3 nucleotides are TGTGCCAGCAGTGCCATCCCAGCGGGGAGTTACAATGAGCAGTTCTTC. Encoded protein: CASSAIPAGSYNEQFF.

Notes on this clone: This same CDR3 is encoded by further DNA sequences in the sample. This chain uses TRBV7-9 with TRBJ2-7, with D hard to call. Germline V gene lookup returns CDR1 SEHNR and CDR2 FQNEAQ (reference sequence). The CDR3 extends over 12 amino acids. V was clipped by 1 base and J by 5 bases, with 6 bases between them. This CDR3 reads CASSLGFDEQYF. The DNA of the CDR3 is TGTGCCAGCAGCTTAGGGTTTGACGAGCAGTACTTC.

The rearrangement links TRBV4-1 to TRBJ2-7; weak D call: TRBD2 (6 bases). Looked up from germline, CDR1 is MGHRA and CDR2 is YSYEKL. This CDR3 contains 16 residues. V dropped 0 bases and J dropped 4 bases, with 16 bases sitting between them. The CDR3 DNA reads TGCGCCAGCAGCCAAGATTGGGGACTGGGACTTTACGAGCAGTACTTC. This sequence encodes CASSQDWGLGLYEQYF.

This clone has a single count. The chain combines TRBV27 with TRBJ2-5, with D possibly matching TRBD1 (5 bases). Germline V gene lookup returns CDR1 MNHEY and CDR2 SMNVEV (reference sequence). V was pared by 6 bases and J by 2 bases, with 16 bases between. The CDR3 is 15 amino acids. CDR3 sequence reads: CASSLMQGLQETQYF. CDR3 nucleotides: TGTGCCAGCAGCCTCATGCAGGGCCTGCAAGAGACCCAGTACTTC.

This chain uses TRBV5-4 with TRBJ2-1; TRBD2 is a possible D gene (7 bases). This CDR3 has 12 amino acids. CDR1 and CDR2 from the germline V gene are SGHNT and YYREEE (reference sequence). V was cut by 6 bases and J by 8 bases, with 12 bases left in between. The CDR3 region has the DNA TGTGCCAGCACTGGGGGGGGCGATGAGCAGTTCTTC. This codes for CASTGGGDEQFF. Full variable domain (remainder filled in from reference TRBV5-4 and TRBJ2-1): ETGVTQSPTHLIKTRGQQVTLRCSSQSGHNTVSWYQQALGQGPQFIFQYYREEENGRGNFPPRFSGLQFPNYSSELNVNALELDDSALYLCASTGGGDEQFFGPGTRLTVL.

This chain connects TRBV7-9 to TRBJ2-2; maybe TRBD2 (5 bases). The CDR3 loop spans 15 amino acids. Between the trimmed V and J ends, which lost 5 bases and 3 bases, there was a span of 13 bases. Per the germline V gene, CDR1 is SEHNR and CDR2 is FQNEAQ (reference sequence). In nucleotides, the CDR3 is TGTGCCAGCAGCCCATGGAGCGGCTACACCGGGGAGCTGTTTTTT. Translation: CASSPWSGYTGELFF.

This chain links TRBV11-3 with TRBJ2-3; 10 nucleotides align to TRBD2. Germline lookup yields CDR1 SGHNT and CDR2 YENEEA. CDR3 length equals 16 residues. V was pared by 5 bases and J by 1 base, with 6 bases of the junction left unmatched. Written as DNA, the CDR3 is TGTGCCAGCAGCCCTCGGACTAGCGGCGGCACAGATACGCAGTATTTT. Encoded protein: CASSPRTSGGTDTQYF. Supplemented by reference TRBV11-3 and TRBJ2-3, the full variable domain reads EAGVVQSPRYKIIEKKQPVAFWCNPISGHNTLYWYLQNLGQGPELLIRYENEEAVDDSQLPKDRFSAERLKGVDSTLKIQPAELGDSAVYLCASSPRTSGGTDTQYFGPGTRLTVL.

The J gene is TRBJ2-5, the V gene TRBV11-2; no definite D call. V gave up 3 bases and J gave up 4 bases, with 12 bases separating them. This CDR3 is built from 14 residues. The germline V gene encodes CDR1 SGHAT and CDR2 FQNNGV. The CDR3 bases are TGTGCCAGCAGCTTCCCGGTCCTAGGAGAGACCCAGTACTTC. Encoded protein: CASSFPVLGETQYF.

The V and J genes are TRBV4-1 and TRBJ1-6; 9 positions match TRBD1. The CDR3 runs to 14 residues. The germline gives CDR1 MGHRA, CDR2 YSYEKL. J was trimmed by 10 bases and V by 3 bases; bases with no gene match: 4. The CDR3 protein is CASSQTGGRSPLHF. CDR3 DNA: TGCGCCAGCAGCCAGACAGGGGGAAGATCACCCCTCCACTTT.

The V call is TRBV29-1, the J call TRBJ2-1; D gene ambiguous. CDR1 SQVTM and CDR2 ANQGSEA come from the germline V gene. The CDR3 has 14 amino acids. Between the trimmed V and J ends, which lost 5 bases and 8 bases, there was a span of 19 bases. The CDR3 bases are TGCAGCGTTCAAATCCCCCCCTCAATTGATGAGCAGTTCTTC. It is translated as CSVQIPPSIDEQFF.